A single T cell receptor beta chain is shown here with its context. Its antigen remains unidentified. V trimming: 4 bases; J trimming: 4 bases; junction bases outside the gene matches: 4. This CDR3 is built from 14 residues. CDR1 is SNHLY, CDR2 FYNNEI, per germline. The data stem from a study of Ad26.COV2.S vaccination and SARS-CoV-2 variants. Study-level information: Administration of Ad26.COV2.S was intramuscular, either once or twice 56 days apart.

Clones were sequenced by immunoSEQ multiplex PCR, and TCRdb holds only the in-frame ones, with some missing. This repertoire shows about 320,000 clones, around 90% found once; its top ten account for around 5%. The sample's treatment: around 19 received Ad26.COV2.S at low or high dose, single or two shots; about 5 received placebo; per-sample allocation not given. On day 63 after the first injection, vaccine and placebo recipients gave samples. Study-level results: After vaccination, substantial breadth of spike-specific CD8+ and CD4+ responses was reported. The analyses of TCR breadth and depth may have understated the size of total T cell responses. Breadth measured for non-spike TCRs was similar across vaccine and placebo recipients.

V usage is TRBV2 and J usage is TRBJ1-5; TRBD1 matches at 7 bases. The material was peripheral blood, obtained in a trial of Ad26.COV2.S vaccine versus placebo. The origin of this receptor is a person aged 18 to 65 who received the Ad26.COV2.S COVID-19 vaccine or a placebo. CDR3 sequence (DNA): TGTGCCAGCAGTGCGGGACAGCCAAATCAGCCCCAGCATTTT. This encodes CASSAGQPNQPQHF.